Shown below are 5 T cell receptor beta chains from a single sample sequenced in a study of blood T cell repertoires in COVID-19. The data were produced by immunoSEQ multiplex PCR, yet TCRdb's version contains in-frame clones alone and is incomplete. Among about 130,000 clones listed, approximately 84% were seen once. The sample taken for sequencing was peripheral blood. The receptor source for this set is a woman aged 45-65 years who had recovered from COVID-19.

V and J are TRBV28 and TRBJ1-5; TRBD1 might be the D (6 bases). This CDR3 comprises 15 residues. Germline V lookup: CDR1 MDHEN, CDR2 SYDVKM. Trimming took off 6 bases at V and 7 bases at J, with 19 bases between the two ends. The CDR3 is CASSPFSGAGQPQHF. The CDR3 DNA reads TGTGCCAGCAGCCCCTTCTCAGGGGCAGGGCAGCCCCAGCATTTT.

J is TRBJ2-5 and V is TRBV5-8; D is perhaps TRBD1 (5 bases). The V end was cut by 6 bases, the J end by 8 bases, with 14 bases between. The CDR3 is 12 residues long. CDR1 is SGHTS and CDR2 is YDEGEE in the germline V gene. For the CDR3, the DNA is TGTGCCAGCACTGGACATAAGAGAACCCAGTACTTC. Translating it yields CASTGHKRTQYF.

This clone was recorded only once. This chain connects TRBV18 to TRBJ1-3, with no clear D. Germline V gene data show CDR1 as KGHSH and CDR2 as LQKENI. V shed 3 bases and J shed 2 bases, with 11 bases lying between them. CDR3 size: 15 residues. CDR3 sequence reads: CASSPGPHPGNTIYF. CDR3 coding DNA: TGTGCCAGCTCACCGGGCCCGCACCCTGGAAACACCATATATTTT.

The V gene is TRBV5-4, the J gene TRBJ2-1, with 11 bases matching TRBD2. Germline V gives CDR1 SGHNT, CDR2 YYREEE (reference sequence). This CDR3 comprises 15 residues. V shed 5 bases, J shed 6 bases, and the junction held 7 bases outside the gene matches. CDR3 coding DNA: TGTGCCAGCAGGGCCGGGACTAGCGGATCCAATGAGCAGTTCTTC. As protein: CASRAGTSGSNEQFF. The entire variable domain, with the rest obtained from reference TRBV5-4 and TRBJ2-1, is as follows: ETGVTQSPTHLIKTRGQQVTLRCSSQSGHNTVSWYQQALGQGPQFIFQYYREEENGRGNFPPRFSGLQFPNYSSELNVNALELDDSALYLCASRAGTSGSNEQFFGPGTRLTVL.

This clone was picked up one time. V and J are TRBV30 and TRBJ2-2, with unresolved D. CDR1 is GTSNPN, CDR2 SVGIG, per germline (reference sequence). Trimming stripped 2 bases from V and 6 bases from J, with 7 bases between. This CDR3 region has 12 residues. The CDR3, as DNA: TGTGCCTGGAGTTTGCGGCCCGGGGAGCTGTTTTTT. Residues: CAWSLRPGELFF.